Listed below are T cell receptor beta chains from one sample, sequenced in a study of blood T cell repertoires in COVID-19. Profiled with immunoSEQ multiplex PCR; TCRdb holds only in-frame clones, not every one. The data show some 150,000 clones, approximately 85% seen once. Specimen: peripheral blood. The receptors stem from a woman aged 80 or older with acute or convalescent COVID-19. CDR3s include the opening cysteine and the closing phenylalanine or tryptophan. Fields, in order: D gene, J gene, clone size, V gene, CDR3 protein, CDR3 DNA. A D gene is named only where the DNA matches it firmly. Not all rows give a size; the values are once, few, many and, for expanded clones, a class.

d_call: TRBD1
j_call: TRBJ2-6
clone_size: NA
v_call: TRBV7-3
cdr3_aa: CASSSRQGPSNSSANVLTF
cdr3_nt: TGTGCCAGCAGCAGTAGACAGGGTCCGTCGAACTCTTCGGCCAACGTCCTGACTTTC

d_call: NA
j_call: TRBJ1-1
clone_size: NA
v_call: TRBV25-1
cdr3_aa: CASSEFAGAGWGAFF
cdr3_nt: TGTGCCAGCAGTGAATTTGCAGGGGCAGGCTGGGGAGCTTTCTTT

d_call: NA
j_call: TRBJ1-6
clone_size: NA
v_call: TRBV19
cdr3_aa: CASSILGEDSPLHF
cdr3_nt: TGTGCCAGTAGTATCCTTGGGGAGGATTCACCCCTCCACTTT

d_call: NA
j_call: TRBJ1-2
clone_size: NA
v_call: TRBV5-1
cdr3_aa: CASSLVGVRGSYTF
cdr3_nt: TGCGCCAGCAGCTTAGTTGGGGTACGGGGGAGTTACACCTTC

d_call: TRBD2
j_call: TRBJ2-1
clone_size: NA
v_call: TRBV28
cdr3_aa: CASSPYLAGANEQFF
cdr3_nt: TGTGCCAGCAGTCCTTACCTAGCGGGAGCCAATGAGCAGTTCTTC

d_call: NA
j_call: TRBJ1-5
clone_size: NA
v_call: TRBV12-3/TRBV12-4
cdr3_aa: CASRAYSNQPQHF
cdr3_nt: TGTGCCAGCAGGGCTTATAGCAATCAGCCCCAGCATTTT

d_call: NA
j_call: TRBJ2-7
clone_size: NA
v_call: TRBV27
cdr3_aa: CASSFGDTSYEQYF
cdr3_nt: TGTGCCAGCAGTTTCGGGGACACCTCCTACGAGCAGTACTTC

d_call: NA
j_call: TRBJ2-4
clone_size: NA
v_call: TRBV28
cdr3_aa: CASQPPAGIVAKNIQYF
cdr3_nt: TGTGCCAGCCAGCCCCCAGCAGGGATCGTAGCCAAAAACATTCAGTACTTC

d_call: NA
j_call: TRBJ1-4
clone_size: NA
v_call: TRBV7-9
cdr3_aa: CASSLRAGGLFF
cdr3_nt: TGTGCCAGCAGCTTGCGCGCCGGCGGACTGTTTTTT

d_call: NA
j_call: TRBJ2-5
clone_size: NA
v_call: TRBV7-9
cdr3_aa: CASSTPPASETQYF
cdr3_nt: TGTGCCAGCAGCACCCCCCCAGCGTCAGAGACCCAGTACTTC

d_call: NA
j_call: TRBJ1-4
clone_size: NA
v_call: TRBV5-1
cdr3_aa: CASSLLTGQNEKLFF
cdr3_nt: TGCGCCAGCAGCTTGTTGACCGGACAGAATGAAAAACTGTTTTTT

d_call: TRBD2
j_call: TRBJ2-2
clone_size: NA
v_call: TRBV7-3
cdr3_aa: CASSLGAGGATGELFF
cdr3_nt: TGTGCCAGCAGCTTAGGTGCCGGGGGGGCCACCGGGGAGCTGTTTTTT

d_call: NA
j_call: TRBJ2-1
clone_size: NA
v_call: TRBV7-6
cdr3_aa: CASSRGQSSYNEQFF
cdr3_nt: TGTGCCAGCAGCCGAGGACAGAGCTCCTACAATGAGCAGTTCTTC

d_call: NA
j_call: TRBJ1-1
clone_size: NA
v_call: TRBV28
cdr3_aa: CASSYSGTSAFF
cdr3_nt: TGTGCCAGCAGTTACTCCGGGACAAGTGCTTTCTTT

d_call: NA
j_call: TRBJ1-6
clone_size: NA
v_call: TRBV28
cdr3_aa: CASSSQDGGFSLHF
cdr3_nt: TGTGCCAGCAGCTCCCAGGACGGGGGTTTCTCCCTCCACTTT

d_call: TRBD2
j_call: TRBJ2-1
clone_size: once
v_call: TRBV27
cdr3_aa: CASSLTGGPARFF
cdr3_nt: TGTGCCAGCAGTCTGACGGGGGGGCCTGCGAGATTCTTC

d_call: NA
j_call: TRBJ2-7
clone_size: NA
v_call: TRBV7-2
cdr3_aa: CASSPYRSEGQYF
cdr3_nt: TGTGCCAGCAGCCCGTACCGGAGTGAGGGGCAGTACTTC

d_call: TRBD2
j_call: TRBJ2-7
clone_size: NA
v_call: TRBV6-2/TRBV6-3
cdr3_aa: CASSSPTSGLYEQYF
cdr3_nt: TGTGCCAGCAGTTCCCCGACTAGCGGGCTCTACGAGCAGTACTTC

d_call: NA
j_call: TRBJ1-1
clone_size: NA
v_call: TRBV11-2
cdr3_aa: CASSQRESGNTEAFF
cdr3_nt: TGTGCCAGCAGCCAACGGGAATCAGGGAACACTGAAGCTTTCTTT

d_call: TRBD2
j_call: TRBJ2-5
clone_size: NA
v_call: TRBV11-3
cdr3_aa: CASSSGRGTQYF
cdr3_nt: TGTGCCAGCAGCTCGGGGAGGGGGACCCAGTACTTC

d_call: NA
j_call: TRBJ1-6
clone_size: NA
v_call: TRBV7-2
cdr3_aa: CASSWARGFDSYNSPLHF
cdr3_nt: TGTGCCAGCAGCTGGGCTAGGGGCTTTGACTCCTATAATTCACCCCTCCACTTT

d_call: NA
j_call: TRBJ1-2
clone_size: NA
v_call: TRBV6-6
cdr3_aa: CATASKQGYGYTF
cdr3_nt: TGTGCCACCGCCTCCAAACAGGGATACGGCTACACCTTC

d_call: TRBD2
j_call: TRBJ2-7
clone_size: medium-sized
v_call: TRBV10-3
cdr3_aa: CAIKRAGPSYEQYF
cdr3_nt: TGTGCCATCAAAAGAGCGGGACCTTCCTACGAGCAGTACTTC

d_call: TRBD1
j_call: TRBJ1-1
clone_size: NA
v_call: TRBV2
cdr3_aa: CASRRDRGPAFF
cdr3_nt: TGTGCCAGCAGGAGGGACAGGGGGCCTGCTTTCTTT

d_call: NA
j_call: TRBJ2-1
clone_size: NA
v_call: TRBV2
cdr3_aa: CASSVGLAPTEQFF
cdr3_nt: TGTGCCAGCAGTGTTGGCCTAGCTCCCACTGAGCAGTTCTTC

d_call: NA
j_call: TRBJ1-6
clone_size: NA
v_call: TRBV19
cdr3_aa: CASLDRQADNALHF
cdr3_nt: TGTGCCAGCCTAGACAGGCAGGCCGATAATGCCCTCCACTTT

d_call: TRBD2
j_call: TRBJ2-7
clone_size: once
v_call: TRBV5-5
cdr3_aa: CASSLTAGSYEQYF
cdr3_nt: TGTGCCAGCAGCTTAACAGCGGGGAGCTACGAGCAGTACTTC

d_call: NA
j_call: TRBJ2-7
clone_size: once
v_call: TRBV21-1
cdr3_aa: CASSTAAGMREQYF
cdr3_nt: TGTGCCAGCAGCACAGCCGCGGGAATGCGCGAGCAGTACTTC

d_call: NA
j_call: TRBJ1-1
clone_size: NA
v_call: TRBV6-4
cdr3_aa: CASSDSYSQGEAFF
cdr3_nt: TGTGCCAGCAGTGACTCCTATTCACAGGGTGAAGCTTTCTTT

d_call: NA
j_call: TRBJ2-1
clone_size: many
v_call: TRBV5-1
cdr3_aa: CASSLGLLWEQFF
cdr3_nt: TGCGCCAGCAGCTTGGGACTGTTATGGGAGCAGTTCTTC

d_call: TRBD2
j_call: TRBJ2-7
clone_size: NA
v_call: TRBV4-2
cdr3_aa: CASSQENMGAGTLREQYF
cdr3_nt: TGTGCCAGCAGCCAAGAGAACATGGGAGCGGGAACTCTTCGGGAGCAGTACTTC

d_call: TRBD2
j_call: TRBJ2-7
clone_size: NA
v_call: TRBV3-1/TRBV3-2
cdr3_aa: CASSQEVVSGGRLEQYF
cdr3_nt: TGTGCCAGCAGCCAAGAGGTGGTTAGCGGGGGGAGGCTCGAGCAGTACTTC

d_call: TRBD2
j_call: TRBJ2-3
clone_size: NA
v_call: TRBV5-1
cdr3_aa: CASSPSSTSGGADTQYF
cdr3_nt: TGCGCCAGCAGCCCGTCATCGACTAGCGGGGGGGCAGATACGCAGTATTTT

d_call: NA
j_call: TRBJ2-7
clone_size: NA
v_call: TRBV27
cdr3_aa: CASSQGNEYEQYF
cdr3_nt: TGTGCCAGCAGTCAGGGTAACGAATACGAGCAGTACTTC

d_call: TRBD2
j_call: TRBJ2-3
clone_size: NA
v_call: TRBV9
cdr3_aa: CASSVDPSGASTDTQYF
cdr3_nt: TGTGCCAGCAGCGTAGACCCTAGCGGGGCCAGCACAGATACGCAGTATTTT

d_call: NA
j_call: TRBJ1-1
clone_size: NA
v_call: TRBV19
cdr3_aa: CASSPRVTALNTEAFF
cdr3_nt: TGTGCCAGTAGTCCAAGAGTGACAGCCCTTAACACTGAAGCTTTCTTT

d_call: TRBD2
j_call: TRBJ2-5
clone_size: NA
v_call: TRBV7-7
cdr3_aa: CASSSIRLAGGRETQYF
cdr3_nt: TGTGCCAGCAGCTCCATTCGACTAGCGGGAGGGAGGGAGACCCAGTACTTC

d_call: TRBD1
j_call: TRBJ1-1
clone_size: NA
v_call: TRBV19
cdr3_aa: CASSTMQGARAFF
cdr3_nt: TGTGCCAGTAGCACCATGCAGGGGGCTCGAGCTTTCTTT

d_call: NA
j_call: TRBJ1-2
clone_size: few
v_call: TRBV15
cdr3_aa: CATSRDPSKAGIGGYTF
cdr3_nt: TGTGCCACCAGCAGAGACCCAAGCAAGGCAGGGATTGGTGGCTACACCTTC

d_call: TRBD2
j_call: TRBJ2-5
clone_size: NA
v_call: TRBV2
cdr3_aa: CASTAMRGAETQYF
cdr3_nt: TGTGCCAGCACAGCAATGCGGGGGGCGGAGACCCAGTACTTC

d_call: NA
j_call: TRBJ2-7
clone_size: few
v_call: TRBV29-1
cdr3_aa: CSVSGGGGYEQYF
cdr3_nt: TGCAGCGTTTCCGGAGGGGGCGGCTACGAGCAGTACTTC

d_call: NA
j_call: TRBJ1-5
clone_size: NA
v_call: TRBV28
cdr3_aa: CASKFSGAGDSNQPQHF
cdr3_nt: TGTGCCAGCAAATTCTCGGGGGCGGGGGATAGCAATCAGCCCCAGCATTTT

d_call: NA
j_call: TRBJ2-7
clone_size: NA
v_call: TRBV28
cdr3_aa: CASSPRPPPNSYEQYF
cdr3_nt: TGTGCCAGCAGTCCGAGGCCTCCACCAAATTCCTACGAGCAGTACTTC

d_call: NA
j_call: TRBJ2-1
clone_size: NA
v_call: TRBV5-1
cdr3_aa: CASSLIWQGRYNEQFF
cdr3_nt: TGCGCCAGCAGCTTGATTTGGCAGGGGCGTTACAATGAGCAGTTCTTC

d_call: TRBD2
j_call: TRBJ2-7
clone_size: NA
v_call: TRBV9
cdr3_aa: CASSVGSGLAGLPYEQYF
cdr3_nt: TGTGCCAGCAGCGTAGGTTCCGGACTAGCGGGCCTGCCCTACGAGCAGTACTTC

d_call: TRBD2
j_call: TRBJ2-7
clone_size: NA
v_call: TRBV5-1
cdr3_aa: CASSPNGVLASSGAYEQYF
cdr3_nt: TGCGCCAGCAGCCCAAACGGGGTCTTGGCGTCTAGCGGGGCCTACGAGCAGTACTTC

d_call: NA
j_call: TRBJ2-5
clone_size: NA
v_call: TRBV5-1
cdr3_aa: CASSLDGRPSVRGQYF
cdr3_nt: TGCGCCAGCAGCTTGGATGGCAGACCTTCAGTTCGGGGTCAGTACTTC

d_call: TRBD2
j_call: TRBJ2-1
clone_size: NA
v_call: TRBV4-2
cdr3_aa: CASSPGHLAGVSYNEQFF
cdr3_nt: TGTGCCAGCAGCCCCGGCCACCTAGCGGGGGTCTCCTACAATGAGCAGTTCTTC

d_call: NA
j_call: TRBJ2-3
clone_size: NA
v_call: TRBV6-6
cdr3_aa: CASRSQPSTDTQYF
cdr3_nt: TGTGCCAGCCGGAGCCAGCCTAGCACAGATACGCAGTATTTT

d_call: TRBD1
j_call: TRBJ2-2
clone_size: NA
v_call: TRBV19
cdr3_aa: CASSIHRGGTGELFF
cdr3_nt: TGTGCCAGTAGTATACACAGGGGTGGGACCGGGGAGCTGTTTTTT

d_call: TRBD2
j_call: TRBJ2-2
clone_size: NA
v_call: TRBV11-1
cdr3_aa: CASSHFQAGDTGELFF
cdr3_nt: TGTGCCAGCAGCCATTTTCAAGCGGGGGACACCGGGGAGCTGTTTTTT

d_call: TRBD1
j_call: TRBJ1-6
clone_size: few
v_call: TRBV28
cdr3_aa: CASSSSVPGQGKRSSPLHF
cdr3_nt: TGTGCCAGCAGTTCCTCAGTCCCGGGACAGGGTAAGCGGAGTTCACCCCTCCACTTT

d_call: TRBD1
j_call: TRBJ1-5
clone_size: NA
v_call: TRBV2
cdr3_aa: CASSEVRDRVLIGQPQHF
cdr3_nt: TGTGCCAGCAGTGAAGTTCGGGACAGGGTGTTGATTGGTCAGCCCCAGCATTTT